Listed below are T cell receptor beta chains from one sample, sequenced in a study of control samples from healthy donors and cancer patients. TCRdb's table, derived via immunoSEQ multiplex PCR, lists solely in-frame clones and lacks some. In the table there are 55,000 to 70,000 clones, around 89% of which are singletons. The sample consisted of PBMCs. The receptors stem from a man aged 55-75 years with colorectal cancer. Each CDR3 is given with its conserved first and last residue. The D gene is left open where the match is weak. Size values are once, few and many counts, or a class for expanded clones, and some rows have none.

clone_size: -
d_call: TRBD1
j_call: TRBJ1-5
v_call: TRBV28
cdr3_nt: TGTGCCAGCAGCCCGGGACAGGGGTACAATCAGCCCCAGCATTTT
cdr3_aa: CASSPGQGYNQPQHF

clone_size: -
d_call: -
j_call: TRBJ1-5
v_call: TRBV2
cdr3_nt: TGTGCCAGCAGTGACCTTCATGATAGCAATCAGCCCCAGCATTTT
cdr3_aa: CASSDLHDSNQPQHF

clone_size: -
d_call: -
j_call: TRBJ2-5
v_call: TRBV5-5
cdr3_nt: TGTGCCAGCAGCTTTGGCAGGGTTGAAGAGACCCAGTACTTC
cdr3_aa: CASSFGRVEETQYF

clone_size: -
d_call: TRBD1
j_call: TRBJ1-3
v_call: TRBV9
cdr3_nt: TGTGCCAGCAGCCCAGGGACAGGGTTTTCTGGAAACACCATATATTTT
cdr3_aa: CASSPGTGFSGNTIYF

clone_size: -
d_call: -
j_call: TRBJ1-1
v_call: TRBV28
cdr3_nt: TGTGCCAGCAGCCCTGGGGCTGAGGGGTGGACTGAAGCTTTCTTT
cdr3_aa: CASSPGAEGWTEAFF

clone_size: -
d_call: -
j_call: TRBJ2-7
v_call: TRBV2
cdr3_nt: TGTGCCAGCAAAGACAGGTTAAGGGGGTACGAGCAGTACTTC
cdr3_aa: CASKDRLRGYEQYF

clone_size: once
d_call: -
j_call: TRBJ1-5
v_call: TRBV5-6
cdr3_nt: TGTGCCAGCAGCTTAGGGGTGGGGGGGTCCCGTCAGCCCCAGCATTTT
cdr3_aa: CASSLGVGGSRQPQHF

clone_size: -
d_call: -
j_call: TRBJ2-6
v_call: TRBV6-6
cdr3_nt: TGTGCCAGCAGTCCCCCCCAGGTGGTGGCTGGGGCCAACGTCCTGACTTTC
cdr3_aa: CASSPPQVVAGANVLTF

clone_size: once
d_call: TRBD2
j_call: TRBJ2-1
v_call: TRBV29-1
cdr3_nt: TGCAGCGTGGAGGGACTAGCGGGGGAGAGCTCCTACAATGAGCAGTTCTTC
cdr3_aa: CSVEGLAGESSYNEQFF

clone_size: -
d_call: TRBD1
j_call: TRBJ2-3
v_call: TRBV18
cdr3_nt: TGTGCCAGCTCACCTTATACAGGGGGAAGCACAGATACGCAGTATTTT
cdr3_aa: CASSPYTGGSTDTQYF

clone_size: -
d_call: TRBD1
j_call: TRBJ1-2
v_call: TRBV18
cdr3_nt: TGTGCCAGCTCCGAGGACAGGGGAGGGGGCTACACCTTC
cdr3_aa: CASSEDRGGGYTF

clone_size: -
d_call: TRBD2
j_call: TRBJ2-5
v_call: TRBV2
cdr3_nt: TGTGCCAGCACCGGGACTAGCGGGGGCCGGGGGACCCAGTACTTC
cdr3_aa: CASTGTSGGRGTQYF

clone_size: -
d_call: -
j_call: TRBJ1-2
v_call: TRBV19
cdr3_nt: TGTGCCAGTAGTATAAGGGGGGCAGGTGGCTACACCTTC
cdr3_aa: CASSIRGAGGYTF

clone_size: -
d_call: TRBD1
j_call: TRBJ1-6
v_call: TRBV7-9
cdr3_nt: TGTGCCGGTGGGACAGCGAATTCACCCCTCCACTTT
cdr3_aa: CAGGTANSPLHF

clone_size: -
d_call: TRBD1
j_call: TRBJ2-3
v_call: TRBV5-1
cdr3_nt: TGCGCCAGCAGCTTGGCCGGGCAGGGGGCAGATACGCAGTATTTT
cdr3_aa: CASSLAGQGADTQYF

clone_size: -
d_call: TRBD1
j_call: TRBJ1-1
v_call: TRBV6-5
cdr3_nt: TGTGCCAGCAGTTTCCCGGGACAGGGGGCCAGCACTGAAGCTTTCTTT
cdr3_aa: CASSFPGQGASTEAFF

clone_size: -
d_call: -
j_call: TRBJ2-6
v_call: TRBV27
cdr3_nt: TGTGCCAGCAGTTTATTAGTAGGCTCCTCTGGGGCCAACGTCCTGACTTTC
cdr3_aa: CASSLLVGSSGANVLTF

clone_size: -
d_call: -
j_call: TRBJ1-2
v_call: TRBV19
cdr3_nt: TGTGCCAGTAGTCCGAGGGTCTCTACGGCGGGGTTTCCCTATGGCTACACCTTC
cdr3_aa: CASSPRVSTAGFPYGYTF

clone_size: -
d_call: TRBD1
j_call: TRBJ2-7
v_call: TRBV5-5
cdr3_nt: TGTGCCAGCAGCTCCGGGACAGGCAAATACGAGCAGTACTTC
cdr3_aa: CASSSGTGKYEQYF

clone_size: -
d_call: -
j_call: TRBJ2-1
v_call: TRBV7-9
cdr3_nt: TGTGCCAGCAGCCCCCAGGGTGGAGAGCAGTTCTTC
cdr3_aa: CASSPQGGEQFF

clone_size: -
d_call: -
j_call: TRBJ2-5
v_call: TRBV6-6
cdr3_nt: TGTGCCAGCAGTTCCGAAGGGGAGACCCAGTACTTC
cdr3_aa: CASSSEGETQYF

clone_size: -
d_call: -
j_call: TRBJ2-5
v_call: TRBV6-2/TRBV6-3
cdr3_nt: TGTGCCAGCAGTCCCCTAGGTCTCCAAGAGACCCAGTACTTC
cdr3_aa: CASSPLGLQETQYF

clone_size: -
d_call: -
j_call: TRBJ1-1
v_call: TRBV6-5
cdr3_nt: TGTGCCAGCAGGGCGGGGTCGAGCACTGAAGCTTTCTTT
cdr3_aa: CASRAGSSTEAFF

clone_size: -
d_call: -
j_call: TRBJ2-2
v_call: TRBV2
cdr3_nt: TGTGCCAGCAAGGGAGAAGGGGGGGAGCTGTTTTTT
cdr3_aa: CASKGEGGELFF

clone_size: -
d_call: -
j_call: TRBJ1-2
v_call: TRBV6-2/TRBV6-3
cdr3_nt: TGTGCCAGCAGCCCAGGGGTTGGCTACACCTTC
cdr3_aa: CASSPGVGYTF

clone_size: -
d_call: -
j_call: TRBJ1-2
v_call: TRBV5-1
cdr3_nt: TGCGCCAGCAGCTTGGTAGGGGGAGGGCCCTATGGCTACACCTTC
cdr3_aa: CASSLVGGGPYGYTF

clone_size: -
d_call: TRBD1
j_call: TRBJ1-2
v_call: TRBV5-6
cdr3_nt: TGTGCCAGCAGCTATTACAACTTCGGGACAGGGGTCCATTATGGCTACACCTTC
cdr3_aa: CASSYYNFGTGVHYGYTF

clone_size: -
d_call: -
j_call: TRBJ1-5
v_call: TRBV4-1
cdr3_nt: TGCGCCAGCAGCCGGGGGGCGGGGCCCGAGCCCCAGCATTTT
cdr3_aa: CASSRGAGPEPQHF

clone_size: -
d_call: TRBD2
j_call: TRBJ2-3
v_call: TRBV11-3
cdr3_nt: TGTGCCAGCAGCTTAGTACCGGCCGGGACTACCACAGATACGCAGTATTTT
cdr3_aa: CASSLVPAGTTTDTQYF

clone_size: -
d_call: -
j_call: TRBJ2-1
v_call: TRBV2
cdr3_nt: TGTGCCAGCGGGGGGGGCGTCGGGAATGAGCAGTTCTTC
cdr3_aa: CASGGGVGNEQFF

clone_size: -
d_call: -
j_call: TRBJ1-2
v_call: TRBV11-2
cdr3_nt: TGTGCCAGCAGCAAAGCAAGCTACACCACAGGGACCTATGGCTACACCTTC
cdr3_aa: CASSKASYTTGTYGYTF

clone_size: once
d_call: TRBD1
j_call: TRBJ2-5
v_call: TRBV9
cdr3_nt: TGTGCCAGCAGCGGCCCTTCCGGGACAGGCCAAGAGACCCAGTACTTC
cdr3_aa: CASSGPSGTGQETQYF

clone_size: -
d_call: TRBD1
j_call: TRBJ2-7
v_call: TRBV7-2
cdr3_nt: TGTGCCAGCAGCTTAGTCCCGGGTCCAGGGGGCGTATCGTACGAGCAGTACTTC
cdr3_aa: CASSLVPGPGGVSYEQYF

clone_size: -
d_call: -
j_call: TRBJ1-5
v_call: TRBV19
cdr3_nt: TGTGCCAGCAGGTCAACAGGCGGACATCAGCCCCAGCATTTT
cdr3_aa: CASRSTGGHQPQHF

clone_size: -
d_call: -
j_call: TRBJ2-1
v_call: TRBV3-1/TRBV3-2
cdr3_nt: TGTGCCGGCAGCTATGGGGCTTCGGGCGGGTCTGAGCAGTTCTTC
cdr3_aa: CAGSYGASGGSEQFF

clone_size: -
d_call: TRBD2
j_call: TRBJ2-3
v_call: TRBV9
cdr3_nt: TGTGCCAGCAGCGGAGGGACCCTAGCGGGGGACAACACAGATACGCAGTATTTT
cdr3_aa: CASSGGTLAGDNTDTQYF

clone_size: -
d_call: -
j_call: TRBJ1-6
v_call: TRBV27
cdr3_nt: TGTGCCAGCAGTTCGAGGGTCCTTTCACCCCTCCACTTT
cdr3_aa: CASSSRVLSPLHF

clone_size: -
d_call: -
j_call: TRBJ2-7
v_call: TRBV30
cdr3_nt: TGTGCCTGGGGACACTACGAGCAGTACTTC
cdr3_aa: CAWGHYEQYF

clone_size: -
d_call: -
j_call: TRBJ1-4
v_call: TRBV2
cdr3_nt: TGTGCCAGCAGTGCCCGACAGAATGAAAAACTGTTTTTT
cdr3_aa: CASSARQNEKLFF

clone_size: -
d_call: -
j_call: TRBJ2-2
v_call: TRBV12-3/TRBV12-4
cdr3_nt: TGTGCCAGCAGTGCCTTCGGGGAGCTGTTTTTT
cdr3_aa: CASSAFGELFF

clone_size: -
d_call: -
j_call: TRBJ2-7
v_call: TRBV27
cdr3_nt: TGTGCCAGCAGTACAGGGGGAGGGGAGCAGTACTTC
cdr3_aa: CASSTGGGEQYF

clone_size: -
d_call: TRBD2
j_call: TRBJ2-5
v_call: TRBV2
cdr3_nt: TGTGCCAGCAGTCTAGCGGGGGGGCGGGAGACCCAGTACTTC
cdr3_aa: CASSLAGGRETQYF

clone_size: -
d_call: TRBD1
j_call: TRBJ1-1
v_call: TRBV11-2
cdr3_nt: TGTGCCAGCAGCTTAGTAGCCGGACAGGGACAGGTGAACACTGAAGCTTTCTTT
cdr3_aa: CASSLVAGQGQVNTEAFF

clone_size: -
d_call: -
j_call: TRBJ2-2
v_call: TRBV2
cdr3_nt: TGTGCCAGCAGTGTCACCGCAGGGGTCGCCGGGGAGCTGTTTTTT
cdr3_aa: CASSVTAGVAGELFF

clone_size: once
d_call: -
j_call: TRBJ2-5
v_call: TRBV7-9
cdr3_nt: TGTGCCAGCAGCACCAGGGAAGAGACCCAGTACTTC
cdr3_aa: CASSTREETQYF

clone_size: -
d_call: -
j_call: TRBJ2-5
v_call: TRBV19
cdr3_nt: TGTGCCAGTAGTAGATGGGGAGAGACCCAGTACTTC
cdr3_aa: CASSRWGETQYF